A single sample is the source of the 25 T cell receptor beta chains below, sequenced in a study of T cell repertoires in cytomegalovirus infection. TCRdb reanalysed the reads using MiXCR and keeps one entry per CDR3 protein. The sample gives 900,000 to 950,000 distinct CDR3 sequences, around 32% of which show up once; under 15% is in the top ten. No antigen has been assigned to these receptors. The source material was cultured CD8+ T cells from PBMCs, sampled from culture after CMV antigen stimulation. These receptors originate from a human donor in good health (CMV status not recorded). Some clones in this sample may be carry-over from other donors' samples.

The rearrangement links TRBV4-1 to TRBJ1-6; tentatively, D is TRBD1 (6 bases). Per the germline V gene, CDR1 is MGHRA and CDR2 is YSYEKL. V was pared by 5 bases and J by 7 bases, with 15 bases between. The CDR3 contains 15 residues. CDR3 residues: CASSARQVENSPLHF. DNA of the CDR3: TGCGCCAGCAGCGCCCGACAGGTGGAGAATTCACCCCTCCACTTT.

The chain joins TRBV7-2 to TRBJ1-2, with unresolved D. Germline CDR1 and CDR2: SGHTA and FQGNSA. V was clipped by 1 base and J by 2 bases, with 17 bases between them. The CDR3 consists of 17 residues. CDR3 protein: CASSLDGHIGENYGYTF. CDR3 coding DNA: TGTGCCAGCAGCTTAGATGGTCATATCGGGGAGAACTATGGCTACACCTTC.

This clonotype was seen only a few times. The V gene is TRBV12-3 or TRBV12-4, the J gene TRBJ2-5; the D gene is possibly TRBD2 (7 bases). This CDR3 is 14 amino acids long. V was cut by 3 bases and J by 4 bases, with 12 bases left in between. The CDR3 here is CASSFPGGPETQYF. Written as DNA, the CDR3 is TGTGCCAGCAGTTTCCCCGGGGGGCCAGAGACCCAGTACTTC.

This clonotype occurred a few times. CDR3: CASSMTTGTVEAFF. The CDR3 nucleotides are TGTGCCAGTAGTATGACGACGGGGACAGTCGAAGCTTTCTTT. The chain uses TRBV19 and TRBJ1-1, with 7 bases fitting TRBD1. Germline V gives CDR1 LNHDA, CDR2 SQIVND (reference sequence). The CDR3 loop spans 14 amino acids. Trimming at V came to 3 bases and at J to 8 bases, leaving 9 bases not matched to a gene. Combining the CDR3 with reference TRBV19 and TRBJ1-1 gives the whole variable domain DGGITQSPKYLFRKEGQNVTLSCEQNLNHDAMYWYRQDPGQGLRLIYYSQIVNDFQKGDIAEGYSVSREKKESFPLTVTSAQKNPTAFYLCASSMTTGTVEAFFGQGTRLTVV.

This clonotype was detected a few times. The J gene is TRBJ2-7, the V gene TRBV10-3; 7 bases match TRBD2. V trimming: 6 bases; J trimming: 3 bases; junction bases outside the gene matches: 5. Germline CDR1 is ENHRY and CDR2 is SYGVKD. The CDR3 has 13 amino acids. The CDR3 coding sequence is TGTGCCATCAGGAGGGACTACCACTACGAGCAGTACGTC. It encodes CAIRRDYHYEQYV.

This clonotype was detected a few times. The V call is TRBV11-2, the J call TRBJ2-5, with 7 nucleotides matching TRBD2. V lost 5 bases and J lost 0; bases outside the gene matches: 12. Germline V gene data show CDR1 as SGHAT and CDR2 as FQNNGV. CDR3 size: 17 residues. In DNA, the CDR3 is TGTGCCAGCAGCCCCACCGCGGGGGACCCGTACCAAGAGACCCAGTACTTC. This sequence encodes CASSPTAGDPYQETQYF.

The chain is built from TRBV4-1 and TRBJ2-3; D is perhaps TRBD1 (6 bases). The length of the CDR3 is 14 residues. Germline values: CDR1 MGHRA, CDR2 YSYEKL. The germline V and J ends were trimmed by 2 bases and 2 bases, with 8 bases remaining between them. The CDR3 loop reads CASSQSGDTDTQYF. CDR3 nucleotides: TGCGCCAGCAGCCAATCAGGGGACACAGATACGCAGTATTTT.

This clonotype was recorded a few times. The V gene is TRBV11-3, the J gene TRBJ1-1, with TRBD1 as a possible D gene (5 bases). This CDR3 contains 13 residues. CDR1 SGHNT and CDR2 YENEEA come from the germline V gene. V was shortened by 4 bases and J by 6 bases, with 12 bases between the two germline ends. CDR3 bases: TGTGCCAGCAGCTCGGGGGTGGGATCTGAAGCTTTCTTT. Translation: CASSSGVGSEAFF.

This clonotype occurred many times. The chain couples TRBV28 to TRBJ2-3; no clear D gene. Trimming stripped 3 bases from V and 5 bases from J, with 6 bases between. Germline V gives CDR1 MDHEN, CDR2 SYDVKM. This CDR3 contains 12 residues. This CDR3 is CASSLTIDTQYF. The CDR3 bases are TGTGCCAGCAGTTTGACCATAGATACGCAGTATTTT.

CDR3 nucleotides: TGTGCCAACAAAACTCCAGGGTGGAATTCACCCCTCCACTTT. Its translation is CANKTPGWNSPLHF. The genes are TRBV18 and TRBJ1-6, with a weak D call TRBD1 (5 bases). The V end lost 10 bases, the J end lost 7 bases, and 17 bases lay between the germline ends. The length of the CDR3 is 14 residues. Germline values: CDR1 KGHSH, CDR2 LQKENI.

This clonotype appeared a few times. The CDR3 region has the DNA TGTGCCAGCAGTGAAGCTAGGCTAGCGGGGGCCTCCTACGAGCAGTACTTC. Amino acid sequence: CASSEARLAGASYEQYF. The V and J genes are TRBV6-1 and TRBJ2-7, with 10 positions matching TRBD2. V dropped 0 bases and J dropped 0; count of bases not matched to a gene: 5. CDR1 MNHNS and CDR2 SASEGT come from the germline V gene. The CDR3 covers 17 residues.

This chain uses TRBV9 with TRBJ2-1, with D perhaps matching TRBD1 (5 bases). This CDR3 comprises 15 residues. Trimming removed 0 bases at V and 6 bases at J, with 13 bases between. In germline, CDR1 is SGDLS, CDR2 YYNGEE. The DNA for the CDR3 is TGTGCCAGCAGCGTAGAGGGGCGACTCGCCAATGAGCAGTTCTTC. Its protein product is CASSVEGRLANEQFF. The complete variable domain, with remaining parts taken from reference TRBV9 and TRBJ2-1, reads DSGVTQTPKHLITATGQRVTLRCSPRSGDLSVYWYQQSLDQGLQFLIQYYNGEERAKGNILERFSAQQFPDLHSELNLSSLELGDSALYFCASSVEGRLANEQFFGPGTRLTVL.

In this sample, this clonotype turned up a few times. The chain couples TRBV2 to TRBJ1-6; D remains ambiguous. Per germline, CDR1 SNHLY and CDR2 FYNNEI. The CDR3 covers 15 residues. The V end was cut by 2 bases, the J end by 2 bases, with 7 bases between. CDR3 DNA sequence: TGTGCCAGCAGTGAATGGGCAGCCTATAATTCACCCCTCCACTTT. Translation gives CASSEWAAYNSPLHF. Drawing the rest from reference TRBV2 and TRBJ1-6, the complete variable domain is EPEVTQTPSHQVTQMGQEVILRCVPISNHLYFYWYRQILGQKVEFLVSFYNNEISEKSEIFDDQFSVERPDGSNFTLKIRSTKLEDSAMYFCASSEWAAYNSPLHFGNGTRLTVT.

The chain links TRBV11-3 to TRBJ2-1; D may be TRBD1 (6 bases). Germline V gene sequence: CDR1 SGHNT, CDR2 YENEEA. V lost 4 bases to trimming and J lost 0 bases, with 13 bases between them. The CDR3 is 16 amino acids. The CDR3 DNA sequence: TGTGCCAGCAGCTCCCGATCACAGGGCTCCTACAATGAGCAGTTCTTC. It encodes CASSSRSQGSYNEQFF.

This clonotype was counted a few times. The V call is TRBV19, the J call TRBJ2-1; 7 nucleotides match TRBD1. Germline loops: CDR1 LNHDA, CDR2 SQIVND (reference sequence). The CDR3 is made up of 13 amino acids. The V segment lost 4 bases and the J segment 8 bases; nucleotides outside the gene matches: 5. The CDR3 DNA reads TGTGCCAGTAGTAGAATTACAGGGGATGAGCAGTTCTTC. It encodes CASSRITGDEQFF.

This clonotype was seen at least ten times. The chain recombines TRBV6-5 with TRBJ2-1, with D perhaps matching TRBD2 (5 bases). Per germline, CDR1 MNHEY and CDR2 SVGAGI. V lost 2 bases to trimming and J lost 4 bases, with 18 bases between them. This CDR3 spans 17 amino acids. For the CDR3, the DNA is TGTGCCAGCAGTTACGGATCTAGCTTGCCCCCTTACAATGAGCAGTTCTTC. It codes for CASSYGSSLPPYNEQFF.

This clonotype was seen more than once but under ten times. The CDR3 nucleotides are TGTGCCAGCAGCTCAGGGGCCGCTTCCCTACAAGAGACCCAGTACTTC. Protein: CASSSGAASLQETQYF. V is TRBV13 and J is TRBJ2-5; D might be TRBD1 (6 bases). This CDR3 is built from 16 residues. Germline-derived CDR1 and CDR2 are PRHDT and FYEKMQ (reference sequence). Trimming pared 4 bases from V and 2 bases from J, leaving 17 bases between.

This clonotype was counted at least ten times. The chain employs TRBV7-6 and TRBJ1-1, with 9 bases that match TRBD1. After removal of 5 bases from V and 1 base from J, the junction contained 5 bases not matched to a gene. This CDR3 contains 15 residues. CDR1 SGHVS and CDR2 FNYEAQ come from the germline V gene. The CDR3 DNA reads as TGTGCCAGCAGCGCCACGGGACAGGGGAACACTGAAGCTTTCTTT. The encoded protein is CASSATGQGNTEAFF.

This clonotype was counted between two and nine times. Here the CDR3 reads CASSTSPSGEETQYF. Here the CDR3 DNA reads TGTGCCAGCAGCACCTCGCCTAGCGGGGAAGAGACCCAGTACTTC. The chain carries TRBV7-6 and TRBJ2-5, with TRBD2 identical over 9 bases. Losses at the gene ends were 5 bases for V and 3 bases for J; bases not matched to a gene: 7. Germline-derived CDR1 and CDR2 are SGHVS and FNYEAQ. There are 15 residues in the CDR3. Full variable domain (rest looked up from reference TRBV7-6 and TRBJ2-5): GAGVSQSPRYKVTKRGQDVALRCDPISGHVSLYWYRQALGQGPEFLTYFNYEAQQDKSGLPNDRFSAERPEGSISTLTIQRTEQRDSAMYRCASSTSPSGEETQYFGPGTRLLVL.

The chain couples TRBV28 to TRBJ2-1; D could derive from TRBD1 or TRBD2 (7 bases each). This CDR3 is 15 amino acids long. Trimming removed 8 bases at V and 4 bases at J, with 18 bases between. Per germline, CDR1 MDHEN and CDR2 SYDVKM. The CDR3 here is CASRRGQGGYNEQFF. The DNA for the CDR3 is TGTGCCAGCCGCCGGGGCCAGGGGGGGTACAATGAGCAGTTCTTC.

V gene TRBV4-1 combines with J gene TRBJ2-1, with TRBD2 identical over 16 bases. Germline assignment: CDR1 MGHRA and CDR2 YSYEKL. The CDR3 spans 19 residues. Trimming took 4 bases from V and 1 from J; bases not matched to a gene: 7. CDR3 loop: CASSPRQGLAGGSYNEQFF. CDR3 nucleotides: TGCGCCAGCAGCCCTAGGCAGGGACTAGCGGGGGGGTCCTACAATGAGCAGTTCTTC.

This clonotype has only one observation. The chain carries TRBV29-1 and TRBJ2-3; 8 nucleotides align to TRBD2. This CDR3 is 15 amino acids long. With 8 bases clipped from V and 3 bases from J, the junction kept 13 bases outside the gene matches. Germline V gene lookup returns CDR1 SQVTM and CDR2 ANQGSEA. Here the CDR3 DNA reads TGCAGCTCCTTGGGGCTCTTAGCGGGGACAGATACGCAGTATTTT. Protein sequence: CSSLGLLAGTDTQYF.

The chain links TRBV20-1 to TRBJ2-4; perhaps TRBD2 as D (5 bases). The CDR3 sequence is 13 residues long. V lost 0 bases and J 9 bases, leaving 12 bases between the germline ends. The germline V gene encodes CDR1 DFQATT and CDR2 SNEGSKA (reference sequence). In DNA form, the CDR3 reads TGCAGTGCTAGAGATGGGAGAGTGTCCATTCAGTACTTC. It yields the protein CSARDGRVSIQYF.

A remark on this clonotype: A read error may be the cause here, since a much bigger clone is one base away. V and J are TRBV6-4 and TRBJ2-1, with 11 bases lining up with TRBD2. The ends lost 5 bases at V and 3 bases at J; junction bases unmatched: 3. Per the germline V gene, CDR1 is MRHNA and CDR2 is SNTAGT. The CDR3 consists of 15 residues. CDR3 in amino acids: CASSISGGVYNEQFF. CDR3 DNA: TGTGCCAGCAGTATTAGCGGGGGGGTCTACAATGAGCAGTTCTTC.

The V call is TRBV11-1, the J call TRBJ1-4; 8 nucleotides line up with TRBD1. The CDR3 totals 15 residues. J was trimmed by 5 bases and V by 5 bases; bases with no gene match: 7. Germline V gives CDR1 SGHAT, CDR2 FQDESV (reference sequence). The CDR3: CASSVTGAENEKLFF. CDR3 nucleotide sequence: TGTGCCAGCAGCGTGACAGGGGCCGAAAATGAAAAACTGTTTTTT.